The 14 T cell receptor beta chains in this list originate from one sample, sequenced in a study of blood T cells in healthy people across ages. Using a J-beta primer mix together with a sample-barcoded 5' primer, a second PCR was run for roughly 6 to 11 cycles. TCRdb re-derived calls from the 5' RACE reads in MiXCR, one entry per CDR3 protein. The sample yields around 1,500,000 distinct CDR3 sequences, approximately 40% seen once. Sequencing input: blood. All receptors derive from a woman aged 18 to 35 in good health.

This clonotype was seen more than once but under ten times. The V call is TRBV5-6, the J call TRBJ2-7; D perhaps matches TRBD1 (5 bases). This CDR3 contains 14 residues. The germline CDR1 and CDR2 sequences are SGHDT and YYEEEE. V was pared by 4 bases and J by 2 bases, with 13 bases between. The CDR3 is CASSNLDTAYEQYF. In nucleotides, the CDR3 is TGTGCCAGCAGCAATCTGGACACCGCCTACGAGCAGTACTTC.

This clonotype was detected a few times. The chain is built from TRBV4-1 and TRBJ2-7, with a tentative D call TRBD2 (6 bases). Germline V gives CDR1 MGHRA, CDR2 YSYEKL. This CDR3 comprises 16 residues. The V end lost 1 base, the J end lost 5 bases, and 18 bases lay between the germline ends. CDR3 sequence: CASSQGTTGVPHEQYF. The DNA for the CDR3 is TGCGCCAGCAGCCAAGGAACAACGGGAGTTCCTCACGAGCAGTACTTC.

This clonotype was observed a handful of times. The chain links TRBV5-1 to TRBJ2-5; 8 nucleotides align to TRBD2. Germline trimming cut 2 bases from V and 1 base from J; bases unmatched to any gene: 4. The germline CDR1 and CDR2 sequences are SGHRS and YFSETQ. The CDR3 runs to 15 residues. The CDR3 nucleotides are TGCGCCAGCAGCTTTGCGGGGGGATCCCAAGAGACCCAGTACTTC. It yields the protein CASSFAGGSQETQYF.

This clonotype was detected only once. The CDR3 coding sequence is TGTGCCAGCAGCTTAGCTCGGCTAGCGGGGGAAGAGACCCAGTTCTTC. It yields the protein CASSLARLAGEETQFF. V gene TRBV7-2 combines with J gene TRBJ2-1; TRBD2 matches 10 bases. Trimming cost V 0 bases and J 13 bases; bases outside gene matches: 12. The CDR3 is made up of 16 amino acids. Germline V gene sequence: CDR1 SGHTA, CDR2 FQGNSA.

The sample holds a few counts of this clonotype. In nucleotides, the CDR3 is TGTGCCAGCGACCCTTTGGGCAGCTCCTACAATGAGCAGTTCTTC. It codes for CASDPLGSSYNEQFF. This rearrangement joins TRBV9 to TRBJ2-1; D gene ambiguous. This CDR3 contains 15 residues. CDR1 is SGDLS and CDR2 is YYNGEE in the germline V gene. V shed 7 bases and J shed 0 bases, with 14 bases lying between them.

This sequence joins TRBV11-2 and TRBJ2-4; TRBD2 matches 7 bases. The V and J ends lost 2 bases and 6 bases, in that order; junction bases with no gene match: 4. Germline loops: CDR1 SGHAT, CDR2 FQNNGV. The CDR3 runs 14 residues. CDR3 nucleotide sequence: TGTGCCAGCAGCTTACCGGGGGGAGGAAACATTCAGTACTTC. It translates to CASSLPGGGNIQYF.

This clonotype has just a few counts. The CDR3 is CASSLNGILTYEQYF. CDR3 coding DNA: TGTGCCAGCAGCCTTAACGGAATCCTTACCTACGAGCAGTACTTC. The chain links TRBV7-2 to TRBJ2-7, with D hard to call. V was shortened by 5 bases and J by 2 bases, with 16 bases between the two germline ends. CDR3 length: 15 amino acids. The germline CDR1 and CDR2 sequences are SGHTA and FQGNSA.

The genes are TRBV11-3 and TRBJ2-5; the match to TRBD1 covers 8 bases. Germline loops: CDR1 SGHNT, CDR2 YENEEA. The CDR3 spans 15 residues. The J segment lost 5 bases and the V segment lost 5 bases, leaving 10 bases of the junction unmatched. CDR3 sequence reads: CASSASGTGVETQYF. DNA of the CDR3: TGTGCCAGCAGCGCCTCCGGGACAGGCGTGGAGACCCAGTACTTC. The complete variable domain, with remaining parts taken from reference TRBV11-3 and TRBJ2-5, reads EAGVVQSPRYKIIEKKQPVAFWCNPISGHNTLYWYLQNLGQGPELLIRYENEEAVDDSQLPKDRFSAERLKGVDSTLKIQPAELGDSAVYLCASSASGTGVETQYFGPGTRLLVL.

V is TRBV2 and J is TRBJ2-7; tentative D call: TRBD1 (6 bases). V lost 8 bases to trimming and J lost 1 base, with 18 bases between them. Germline CDR1 and CDR2: SNHLY and FYNNEI. The CDR3 spans 15 residues. The DNA for the CDR3 is TGTGCCAGCTCTGTCTCCGGGACACGATCCTACGAGCAGTACTTC. It yields the protein CASSVSGTRSYEQYF.

This rearrangement joins TRBV3-1 to TRBJ2-3; TRBD1 is a possible D gene (6 bases). Trimming removed 7 bases from V and 5 bases from J, with 19 bases in between. Germline V CDR1 and CDR2: LGHDT, YNNKEL (reference sequence). CDR3 length: 15 amino acids. The CDR3 here is CASNQTRDTEDTQYF. In nucleotides, the CDR3 is TGTGCCAGCAACCAGACCCGGGACACCGAAGATACGCAGTATTTT.

V gene TRBV5-1 combines with J gene TRBJ2-1, with 8 bases matching TRBD2. The trim removed 3 bases at V and 5 bases at J, leaving 10 bases unmatched. Germline CDR1 is SGHRS and CDR2 is YFSETQ. The CDR3 spans 16 residues. The CDR3 coding sequence is TGCGCCAGCAGCTGGACCGGGGGGGGTTGGGACAATGAGCAGTTCTTC. It yields the protein CASSWTGGGWDNEQFF.

A single count supports this clonotype. The rearrangement joins TRBV20-1 to TRBJ2-7, with D maybe TRBD2 (7 bases). The CDR3 spans 15 residues. Germline V gene sequence: CDR1 DFQATT, CDR2 SNEGSKA (reference sequence). V gave up 3 bases and J gave up 0 bases, with 15 bases separating them. The CDR3 spells CSASPPRGASYEQYF. The CDR3 bases are TGCAGTGCTAGTCCCCCTCGGGGGGCCTCCTACGAGCAGTACTTC.

The gene calls are TRBV6-5 and TRBJ2-5; 7 bases align to TRBD1. The J segment lost 7 bases and the V segment lost 8 bases, leaving 13 bases of the junction unmatched. Germline V CDR1 and CDR2: MNHEY, SVGAGI. The CDR3 sequence is 14 residues long. Here the CDR3 DNA reads TGTGCCAGCCAAAACCGGGGACAGTCATGGACCCAGTACTTC. Its protein is CASQNRGQSWTQYF.

This clonotype was seen a single time. The V gene is TRBV20-1, the J gene TRBJ2-3, with D uncertain. This CDR3 is built from 15 residues. Germline V lookup: CDR1 DFQATT, CDR2 SNEGSKA (reference sequence). Deletions cut 2 bases from V and 2 bases from J, with 14 bases between. CDR3 sequence: CSARPPPGDTDTQYF. The CDR3 DNA sequence: TGCAGTGCTAGACCCCCTCCCGGCGACACAGATACGCAGTATTTT.